Below, one TCR beta chain is given with its context. Separate cDNA molecules each had unique molecular identifiers attached to them. TCRdb redid the calling of the 5' RACE reads with MiXCR, one entry per CDR3 protein. The repertoire consists of more than 65,000 distinct CDR3 sequences, with about 12% occurring once and the leading ten covering around 1.3%. The record originates from a study of early T cells in non-severe SARS-CoV-2 infection. At the level of the study: Bulk RNA from unsorted whole blood was sequenced; chains were unpaired.

CDR3 length: 17 amino acids. Trimming stripped 2 bases from V and 0 bases from J, with 13 bases between. Germline assignment: CDR1 SGHAT and CDR2 FQNNGV. Input material: whole blood. The V gene is TRBV11-2, the J gene TRBJ2-2, with D possibly being TRBD2 (5 bases). The receptor was isolated from an adult who was a healthcare worker with PCR-confirmed SARS-CoV-2 infection or an uninfected control (not recorded which). In nucleotides, the CDR3 is TGTGCCAGCAGCTTACTAGGCGGGCGCTCGAACACCGGGGAGCTGTTTTTT. Protein product: CASSLLGGRSNTGELFF. Variable domain in full (rest from reference TRBV11-2 and TRBJ2-2): EAGVAQSPRYKIIEKRQSVAFWCNPISGHATLYWYQQILGQGPKLLIQFQNNGVVDDSQLPKDRFSAERLKGVDSTLKIQPAKLEDSAVYLCASSLLGGRSNTGELFFGEGSRLTVL.